This paragraph covers one T cell receptor (beta chain) sequence. It lacks a known antigen. This could be a read error, since a much larger clone is one nucleotide away. The record originates from a study of blood T cells in healthy people across ages (dated by TCRdb to about 2015). Background for the entire study: In model experiments, template switching captured about one uniquely barcoded TCR beta cDNA molecule for every two T cells. The study measured age-related changes in TCR beta repertoire diversity using deep sequencing normalized with unique cDNA molecular identifiers. To avoid experimental bias, donors of different ages were distributed randomly across sequencing lanes. Two additional independent replicas of 1 million unique cDNA reads from the same blood draw were analyzed for two donors (one aged 18 to 30 and one aged 80 or older). Donors were grouped into four age groups: young (average 16 years), middle-aged (under 40), aged (approximately 58) and long-lived (over 80).

Donors were a few dozen systemically healthy Caucasian individuals from Russia aged roughly 6 to 95 years. Each donor gave about 9.2 milliliters of peripheral blood, drawn into EDTA-treated Vacutainer tubes. PBMCs were isolated by Ficoll-Paque density-gradient centrifugation, with at least 6 million obtained per sample. Total RNA, at least 6 micrograms per sample, was extracted from PBMCs with Trizol reagent. Naive CD45RAhigh/CD27high T cell percentages were measured by flow cytometry on a PBMC aliquot from every donor. The study at large found these results: Total diversity estimates from one million sequenced T cells were considered lower bounds and underestimates. Compared with the aged group, the long-lived group had more naive CD4+ T cells, fewer expanded clones and increased TCR diversity, a pattern suggesting age selection. Observed TCR beta diversity per million T cells fell roughly linearly with age, and a significant reduction was already apparent by age around 40. Conclusive comparison of naive and antigen-experienced compartments was prevented by the profiling of bulk unsorted PBMCs. There was a strong correlation between observed TCR beta diversity and the percentage of naive T cells measured by flow cytometry. The CMV infection status of donors was not known, potentially confounding age-related changes in expanded clonotypes.

CDR1 and CDR2, looked up from the germline V gene (reference sequence), are DFQATT and SNEGSKA. Spanning cysteine to phenylalanine, the CDR3 consists of 15 amino acids. Solely the CDR3 DNA is kept, with 45 bases framed from the first base. The germline V and J ends show losses of 6 bases and 6 bases respectively, and no gene match explains 10 bases of the junction. Libraries were constructed by 5' RACE. Sequencing instrument: Illumina HiSeq 2500. A second PCR of roughly 6 to 11 cycles was run with a J-beta primer mix and a sample-barcoded 5' primer. A unique molecular identifier was introduced onto each TCR beta cDNA molecule by a template-switch 5' adaptor carrying 12 random nucleotides. Each sample yielded at least 3 million CDR3-containing paired-end reads. The Mint cDNA synthesis kit, primed by a TRBC-specific oligonucleotide, was used to synthesize first-strand cDNA from all RNA. Following uracil-DNA glycosylase treatment, a first 18-cycle PCR with universal primers M1SS and BC2_uni_R was performed on all cDNA. The paper's processing steps were these. Normalization of each sample was performed by random selection of 1 million high-quality reads, each carrying a distinct molecular identifier. Reads sharing molecular identifiers were discarded rather than binned into consensus sequences. MiTCR, with a Q25 quality threshold and the strictest error-elimination algorithm, was used for CDR3 identification, clonotype clustering and error correction. Lower-bound total TCR beta diversity was estimated with a nonparametric unseen species model using Euler transformation. TCRdb redid the processing of the public reads, applying fastp at Q25 and MiXCR, and retained in-frame beta chains. Each CDR3 protein appears once, grouped with its most common genes and DNA. These V and J calls originate from TCRdb's pipeline instead of the authors' own analysis. The sample has about 1,500,000 distinct CDR3 sequences on record, about 28% of them singletons. The ten largest clones represent roughly 8% of the sample.

The material sequenced was blood. This TCR was recovered from a woman in her twenties or thirties in good health. The sequence links TRBV20-1 to TRBJ2-1; 11 nucleotides in the junction match TRBD2. The nucleotide sequence reads TGCAGTGCCCACCACCCCCTAGCGGGGGGCAATGAGCAGTTCTTC. It translates as CSAHHPLAGGNEQFF.